This T cell receptor (beta chain) was observed in a study of T cells after yellow fever vaccination. V gave up 3 bases and J gave up 5 bases, with 14 bases separating them. The CDR3 is 15 amino acids. The germline CDR1 and CDR2 sequences are DFQATT and SNEGSKA (reference sequence). TCRdb processed the 5' RACE reads anew with MiXCR; each CDR3 protein has one entry. The profile shows 320,000 or so distinct CDR3 sequences, approximately 8% of them singletons. The chain links TRBV20-1 to TRBJ1-6; no clear D gene. This sequence originates from a man aged 18 to 30 who received the YFV17D yellow fever vaccine. The input for sequencing was PBMCs, taken around 45 days after the first yellow fever vaccination. DNA for the CDR3: TGCAGTGCTAGTATCGCCGGGCTAAATAATTCACCCCTCCACTTT. The encoded protein is CSASIAGLNNSPLHF.